Listed here are 27 T cell receptor beta chains from one sample, sequenced in a study of T cell responses to AZD1222 COVID-19 vaccine. Sequencing used immunoSEQ multiplex PCR; TCRdb keeps in-frame clones, though not all of them. The sample consists of approximately 120,000 clones, about 89% of them appearing once. Here the sequenced sample was peripheral blood, taken on day 0 of AZD1222 vaccination. The receptors shown here come from an adult in good health.

This chain uses TRBV11-2 with TRBJ2-1, with 8 bases fitting TRBD1. The V gene end was trimmed by 4 bases and the J gene end by 6 bases; junction bases not matched to a gene: 5. The CDR3 has 14 residues. The V gene's germline CDR1 is SGHAT and CDR2 FQNNGV. CDR3 DNA sequence: TGTGCCAGCAGCTCCCAGGGGGCCAGCAATGAGCAGTTCTTC. The encoded protein is CASSSQGASNEQFF. Full variable domain (missing parts from reference TRBV11-2 and TRBJ2-1): EAGVAQSPRYKIIEKRQSVAFWCNPISGHATLYWYQQILGQGPKLLIQFQNNGVVDDSQLPKDRFSAERLKGVDSTLKIQPAKLEDSAVYLCASSSQGASNEQFFGPGTRLTVL.

The chain uses TRBV18 and TRBJ2-7; 14 bases line up with TRBD2. CDR3 length equals 15 residues. The ends lost 6 bases at V and 6 bases at J; junction bases unmatched: 7. Germline lookup yields CDR1 KGHSH and CDR2 LQKENI. CDR3 bases: TGTGCCAGCTCCCCGGGACTAGCGGGAGACCTCGAGCAGTACTTC. Its translation is CASSPGLAGDLEQYF.

The CDR3 sequence: CASSRPLHF. The DNA of the CDR3 is TGTGCCAGCAGCCGGCCCCTCCACTTT. The chain is built from TRBV2 and TRBJ1-6; D not resolved. Germline V gives CDR1 SNHLY, CDR2 FYNNEI. CDR3 length: 9 residues. Trimming cost V 6 bases and J 13 bases, with 4 bases left between them.

This rearrangement joins TRBV3-1 (or the pseudogene TRBV3-2) to TRBJ2-6; D not resolved. The germline gives CDR1 LGHDT, CDR2 YNNKEL (reference sequence). V was pared by 1 base and J by 0 bases, with 4 bases between. The CDR3 has 15 amino acids. CDR3 sequence: CASSQGISGANVLTF. The DNA for the CDR3 is TGTGCCAGCAGCCAAGGGATCTCTGGGGCCAACGTCCTGACTTTC.

The rearrangement links TRBV5-6 to TRBJ1-1; D call uncertain. Trimming removed 0 bases at V and 11 bases at J, with 14 bases between. Per the germline V gene, CDR1 is SGHDT and CDR2 is YYEEEE. This CDR3 is built from 13 residues. CDR3 protein: CASSLDRTLEAFF. In DNA, the CDR3 is TGTGCCAGCAGCTTGGACCGGACCTTGGAGGCTTTCTTT.

CDR3 amino acids: CSVQQGIVRFYGYTF. DNA of the CDR3: TGCAGCGTTCAACAGGGGATTGTACGTTTCTATGGCTACACCTTC. The chain joins TRBV29-1 to TRBJ1-2; 7 bases fit TRBD1. The trim removed 5 bases at V and 4 bases at J, leaving 13 bases unmatched. In germline, CDR1 is SQVTM, CDR2 ANQGSEA. The CDR3 sequence is 15 residues long.

V usage is TRBV2 and J usage is TRBJ2-1, with D possibly being TRBD1 (5 bases). Germline-derived CDR1 and CDR2 are SNHLY and FYNNEI. The CDR3 covers 14 residues. The ends were cut back, 2 bases at V and 10 bases at J, with 15 bases in the middle. CDR3 sequence (DNA): TGTGCCAGCAGTGAACAGACAGTACTGGGCGAGCAGTTCTTC. Translating gives CASSEQTVLGEQFF.

DNA of the CDR3: TGTGCCAGCAGCTTTATTAATGAAAAACTGTTTTTT. Translated, it gives CASSFINEKLFF. This chain links TRBV6-5 with TRBJ1-4, with no clear D. This CDR3 is built from 12 residues. Trimming cost V 6 bases and J 4 bases, with 6 bases left between them. From germline, CDR1 is MNHEY and CDR2 SVGAGI.

V usage is TRBV7-9 and J usage is TRBJ2-7, with a weak D call TRBD1 (6 bases). The V gene's germline CDR1 is SEHNR and CDR2 FQNEAQ (reference sequence). The V and J ends lost 4 bases and 3 bases respectively, with 16 bases between them. This CDR3 spans 15 amino acids. The CDR3 region is CASSSIRGSYYEQYF. The CDR3, as DNA: TGTGCCAGCAGCTCCATTAGGGGGTCCTACTACGAGCAGTACTTC.

This sequence joins TRBV27 and TRBJ2-7, with D possibly being TRBD1 (6 bases). Germline lookup yields CDR1 MNHEY and CDR2 SMNVEV (reference sequence). Trimming left V 6 bases short and J 0 bases short, with 12 bases between. CDR3 length: 14 amino acids. For the CDR3, the DNA is TGTGCCAGCAGCCCACGGACAGACTCCTACGAGCAGTACTTC. Residues: CASSPRTDSYEQYF.

V is TRBV9 and J is TRBJ2-5; 9 bases map to TRBD1. After removal of 3 bases from V and 2 bases from J, the junction contained 5 bases not matched to a gene. The CDR3 sequence is 15 residues long. Germline CDR1 reads SGDLS; CDR2 reads YYNGEE. The CDR3 DNA sequence: TGTGCCAGCAGCGCGGGGACAGGGATTCAAGAGACCCAGTACTTC. Amino acid sequence: CASSAGTGIQETQYF. Supplemented by reference TRBV9 and TRBJ2-5, the full variable domain reads DSGVTQTPKHLITATGQRVTLRCSPRSGDLSVYWYQQSLDQGLQFLIQYYNGEERAKGNILERFSAQQFPDLHSELNLSSLELGDSALYFCASSAGTGIQETQYFGPGTRLLVL.

The chain links TRBV14 to TRBJ1-1; D not resolved. The germline V gene encodes CDR1 SGHDN and CDR2 FVKESK. V lost 0 bases to trimming and J lost 0 bases, with 2 bases between them. CDR3 length equals 13 residues. CDR3 amino acids: CASSQEVNTEAFF. In DNA, the CDR3 is TGTGCCAGCAGCCAAGAAGTGAACACTGAAGCTTTCTTT.

This clone was seen only once. The J gene is TRBJ2-1, the V gene TRBV7-8, with D perhaps matching TRBD2 (5 bases). The length of the CDR3 is 15 residues. Germline V gives CDR1 SGHVS, CDR2 FQNEAQ. Trimming cost V 1 base and J 3 bases, with 10 bases left between them. CDR3 sequence: CASSLDRGFYNEQFF. CDR3 nucleotides: TGTGCCAGCAGCTTAGACCGAGGGTTCTACAATGAGCAGTTCTTC. Based on the CDR3 plus reference TRBV7-8 and TRBJ2-1, the full variable domain is GAGVSQSPRYKVAKRGQDVALRCDPISGHVSLFWYQQALGQGPEFLTYFQNEAQLDKSGLPSDRFFAERPEGSVSTLKIQRTQQEDSAVYLCASSLDRGFYNEQFFGPGTRLTVL.

The chain uses TRBV7-9 and TRBJ1-2; D unclear. Germline CDR1 reads SEHNR; CDR2 reads FQNEAQ (reference sequence). The V end was cut by 5 bases, the J end by 1 base, with 11 bases between. The CDR3 runs 14 residues. CDR3 nucleotide sequence: TGTGCCAGCAGCCAAGGAGCGGTTAACTATGGCTACACCTTC. It specifies CASSQGAVNYGYTF. The variable domain in full, with the rest retrieved from reference TRBV7-9 and TRBJ1-2, is DTGVSQNPRHKITKRGQNVTFRCDPISEHNRLYWYRQTLGQGPEFLTYFQNEAQLEKSRLLSDRFSAERPKGSFSTLEIQRTEQGDSAMYLCASSQGAVNYGYTFGSGTRLTVV.

This rearrangement joins TRBV5-1 to TRBJ1-5, with TRBD1 as a possible D gene (5 bases). The V end was cut by 7 bases, the J end by 2 bases, with 13 bases between. Per germline, CDR1 SGHRS and CDR2 YFSETQ. This CDR3 comprises 14 residues. CDR3 bases: TGCGCCAGCGCACCTCGGGACGGCAATCAGCCCCAGCATTTT. As protein: CASAPRDGNQPQHF.

The V and J genes are TRBV5-6 and TRBJ1-1; D uncertain. Germline lookup yields CDR1 SGHDT and CDR2 YYEEEE. V was shortened by 0 bases and J by 1 base, with 10 bases between the two germline ends. This CDR3 has 15 amino acids. The CDR3 protein is CASSLDSLWNTEAFF. The CDR3 bases are TGTGCCAGCAGCTTGGACAGCCTGTGGAACACTGAAGCTTTCTTT.

CDR3 sequence (DNA): TGTGCCAGCAGCGGGTACGAACAAGAGACCCAGTACTTC. It codes for CASSGYEQETQYF. The chain links TRBV5-4 to TRBJ2-5; no definite D call. The length of the CDR3 is 13 residues. Germline lookup yields CDR1 SGHNT and CDR2 YYREEE (reference sequence). The V gene lost 4 bases and the J gene lost 2 bases, with 9 bases spanning the gap. The whole variable domain, filled in from reference TRBV5-4 and TRBJ2-5, reads ETGVTQSPTHLIKTRGQQVTLRCSSQSGHNTVSWYQQALGQGPQFIFQYYREEENGRGNFPPRFSGLQFPNYSSELNVNALELDDSALYLCASSGYEQETQYFGPGTRLLVL.

The V gene is TRBV11-3, the J gene TRBJ1-6, with 10 bases lining up with TRBD1. The CDR3 is 15 amino acids. Germline trimming cut 5 bases from V and 6 bases from J; bases unmatched to any gene: 4. Per the germline V gene, CDR1 is SGHNT and CDR2 is YENEEA. CDR3 in DNA: TGTGCCAGCAGCAGGGGACAGGGGAGTAATTCACCCCTCCACTTT. Translated, it gives CASSRGQGSNSPLHF.

The chain employs TRBV19 and TRBJ1-5; D is undetermined. V lost 3 bases, J lost 7 bases, and 7 bases lay in between. Germline-derived CDR1 and CDR2 are LNHDA and SQIVND (reference sequence). The CDR3 length is 12 residues. The CDR3: CASSIYAQPQHF. Written as DNA, the CDR3 is TGTGCCAGTAGTATTTATGCCCAGCCCCAGCATTTT.

V and J are TRBV2 and TRBJ2-7; D perhaps matches TRBD1 (6 bases). CDR3 length equals 14 residues. V was trimmed by 7 bases and J by 3 bases, leaving 16 bases between them. Germline CDR1 is SNHLY and CDR2 is FYNNEI. The CDR3 nucleotides are TGTGCCAGCAAAGAGACAGGAGGCCTCTACGAGCAGTACTTC. Protein sequence: CASKETGGLYEQYF.

This rearrangement joins TRBV6-5 to TRBJ1-5; a weak D match, TRBD1 (5 bases). V dropped 7 bases and J dropped 6 bases, with 13 bases sitting between them. Germline V gene data show CDR1 as MNHEY and CDR2 as SVGAGI. The CDR3 covers 13 residues. This CDR3 reads CASTQGTGQPQHF. The CDR3 DNA sequence: TGTGCCAGCACTCAGGGAACGGGTCAGCCCCAGCATTTT.

This chain joins TRBV30 and TRBJ2-3; D ambiguous. CDR1 is GTSNPN and CDR2 is SVGIG in the germline V gene (reference sequence). Trimming removed 1 base from V and 5 bases from J, with 7 bases in between. The CDR3 spans 12 residues. Written as DNA, the CDR3 is TGTGCCTGGAGTGGTCAGAGAGATACGCAGTATTTT. The encoded protein is CAWSGQRDTQYF.

This clone occurred once. The gene calls are TRBV9 and TRBJ2-1; possibly TRBD2 for D (6 bases). CDR3 length equals 17 residues. V was clipped by 4 bases and J by 6 bases, with 23 bases between them. CDR1 and CDR2 (germline): SGDLS, YYNGEE. The DNA of the CDR3 is TGTGCCAGCAGCCCTCGAGGTAGCGGAGTGGCCGGCAATGAGCAGTTCTTC. This translates into CASSPRGSGVAGNEQFF.

This sequence joins TRBV5-6 and TRBJ1-3, with a weak D call TRBD1 (6 bases). The CDR3 consists of 16 residues. CDR1 and CDR2 (germline): SGHDT, YYEEEE. Trimming took off 1 base at V and 1 base at J, with 12 bases between the two ends. CDR3 amino acids: CASSLRTGTSGNTIYF. CDR3 in DNA: TGTGCCAGCAGCTTGAGAACAGGGACATCTGGAAACACCATATATTTT.

V is TRBV4-3 and J is TRBJ2-3, with 10 bases lining up with TRBD2. This CDR3 contains 15 residues. V gave up 4 bases and J gave up 3 bases; unmatched junction bases: 4. The germline gives CDR1 LGHNA, CDR2 YSLEER. CDR3 bases: TGCGCCAGCAGCCTAAGCGGGGGGGCTACAGATACGCAGTATTTT. Translating it yields CASSLSGGATDTQYF.

V and J are TRBV9 and TRBJ1-1; D is undetermined. The V gene's germline CDR1 is SGDLS and CDR2 YYNGEE. Deletions cut 1 base from V and 6 bases from J, with 13 bases between. The CDR3 is made up of 14 amino acids. The CDR3 sequence: CASSVSETRAEAFF. DNA of the CDR3: TGTGCCAGCAGCGTAAGTGAGACGAGGGCTGAAGCTTTCTTT.

The chain has TRBV5-8 and TRBJ2-7; no firm D call. Between the trimmed V and J ends, which lost 0 bases and 0 bases, there was a span of 10 bases. The germline V gene has CDR1 SGHTS and CDR2 YDEGEE. The CDR3 runs to 15 residues. The CDR3 DNA reads TGTGCCAGCAGCTTGGGCCATTCCTCCTCCTACGAGCAGTACTTC. This translates into CASSLGHSSSYEQYF.